This T cell receptor beta chain was sequenced for a study of T cell repertoires in cytomegalovirus infection. About the study: It was the public TCR beta signatures that indicated both CMV infection and matching HLA type. Study observations and caveats: Clonotypes of TCR beta that were HLA-C-restricted and CMV-specific dominated the ex vivo response.

This clonotype showed up just a few times. The target antigen is unknown. TCRdb processed the reads anew with MiXCR; each CDR3 protein has one entry. Seen here are some 800,000 distinct CDR3 sequences, 32% observed once, and the top ten hold around an eighth. V was cut by 2 bases and J by 4 bases, with 14 bases left in between. Germline-derived CDR1 and CDR2 are SEHNR and FQNEAQ (reference sequence). The CDR3 extends over 15 amino acids. This sequence joins TRBV7-9 and TRBJ1-1, with a tentative D call TRBD1 (5 bases). The TCR originated in a human donor in good health (CMV status not recorded). Some clones in this sample may be carry-over from other donors' samples. This specimen consisted of cultured CD8+ T cells from PBMCs, obtained from culture after CMV antigen stimulation. CDR3 in DNA: TGTGCCAGCAGCTTACCTGGGGCTTCTAGCACTGAAGCTTTCTTT. It specifies CASSLPGASSTEAFF.